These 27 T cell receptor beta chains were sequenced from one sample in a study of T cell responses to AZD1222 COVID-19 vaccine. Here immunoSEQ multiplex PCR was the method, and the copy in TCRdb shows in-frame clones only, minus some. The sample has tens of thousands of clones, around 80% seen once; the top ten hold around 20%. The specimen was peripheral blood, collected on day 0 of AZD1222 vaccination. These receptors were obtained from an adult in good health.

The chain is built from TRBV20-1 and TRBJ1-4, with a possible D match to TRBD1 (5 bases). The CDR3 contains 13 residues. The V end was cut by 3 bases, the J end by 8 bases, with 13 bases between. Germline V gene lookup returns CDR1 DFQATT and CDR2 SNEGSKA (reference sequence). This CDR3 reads CSASEGIVEKLFF. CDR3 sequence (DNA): TGCAGTGCTAGTGAGGGGATCGTCGAAAAACTGTTTTTT.

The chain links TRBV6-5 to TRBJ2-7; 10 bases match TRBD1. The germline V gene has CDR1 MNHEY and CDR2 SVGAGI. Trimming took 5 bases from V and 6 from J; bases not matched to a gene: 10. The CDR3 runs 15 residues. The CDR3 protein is CASSLKRQGAIEQYF. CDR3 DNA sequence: TGTGCCAGCAGTCTTAAGAGACAGGGGGCAATCGAGCAGTACTTC.

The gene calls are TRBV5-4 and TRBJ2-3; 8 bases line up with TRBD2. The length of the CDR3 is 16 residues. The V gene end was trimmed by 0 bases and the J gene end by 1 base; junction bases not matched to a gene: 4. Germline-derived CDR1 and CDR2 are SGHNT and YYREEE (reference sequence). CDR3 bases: TGTGCCAGCAGCTTGGGGAAACTAGCGGGCACAGATACGCAGTATTTT. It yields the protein CASSLGKLAGTDTQYF.

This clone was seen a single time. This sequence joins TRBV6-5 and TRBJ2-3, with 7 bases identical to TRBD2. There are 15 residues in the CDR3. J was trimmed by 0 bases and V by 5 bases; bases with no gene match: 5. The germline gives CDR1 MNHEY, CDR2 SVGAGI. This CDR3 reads CASSLSGASTDTQYF. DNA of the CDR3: TGTGCCAGCAGTCTCAGCGGGGCAAGCACAGATACGCAGTATTTT.

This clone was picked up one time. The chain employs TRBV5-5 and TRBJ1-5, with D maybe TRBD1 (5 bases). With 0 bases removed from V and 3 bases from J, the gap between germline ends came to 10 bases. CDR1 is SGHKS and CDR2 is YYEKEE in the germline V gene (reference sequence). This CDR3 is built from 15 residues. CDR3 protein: CASSLGTGANQPQHF. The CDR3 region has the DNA TGTGCCAGCAGCTTGGGAACAGGAGCCAATCAGCCCCAGCATTTT.

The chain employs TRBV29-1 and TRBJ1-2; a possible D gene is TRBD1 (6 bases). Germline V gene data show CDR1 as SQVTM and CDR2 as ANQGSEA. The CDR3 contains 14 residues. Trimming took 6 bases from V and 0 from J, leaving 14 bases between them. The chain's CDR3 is CSVDPGHSNYGYTF. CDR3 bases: TGCAGCGTGGACCCGGGACACTCTAACTATGGCTACACCTTC.

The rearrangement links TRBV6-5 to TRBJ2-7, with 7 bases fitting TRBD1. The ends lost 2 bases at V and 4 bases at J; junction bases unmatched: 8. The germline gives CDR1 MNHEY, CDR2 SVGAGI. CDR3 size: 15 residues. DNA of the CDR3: TGTGCCAGCAGTTACGGGATGCAGGGGGATTACGAGCAGTACTTC. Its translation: CASSYGMQGDYEQYF.

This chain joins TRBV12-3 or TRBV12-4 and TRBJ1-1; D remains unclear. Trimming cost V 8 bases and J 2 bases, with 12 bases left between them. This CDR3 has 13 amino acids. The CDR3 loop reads CASPPNSNTEAFF. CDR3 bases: TGTGCCAGCCCACCCAATTCTAACACTGAAGCTTTCTTT.

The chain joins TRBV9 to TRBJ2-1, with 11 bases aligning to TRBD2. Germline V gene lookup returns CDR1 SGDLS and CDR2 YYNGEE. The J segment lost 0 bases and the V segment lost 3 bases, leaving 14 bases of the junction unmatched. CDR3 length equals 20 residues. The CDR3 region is CASSGPEGLAESSSYNEQFF. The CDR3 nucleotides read TGTGCCAGCAGCGGTCCAGAGGGACTAGCGGAATCGAGCTCCTACAATGAGCAGTTCTTC.

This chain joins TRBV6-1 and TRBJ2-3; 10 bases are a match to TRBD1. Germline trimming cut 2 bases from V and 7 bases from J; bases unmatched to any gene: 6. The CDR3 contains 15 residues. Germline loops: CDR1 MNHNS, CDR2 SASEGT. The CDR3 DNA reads TGTGCCAGCAGTGAACCGACAGGGGGCATGAATACGCAGTATTTT. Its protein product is CASSEPTGGMNTQYF.

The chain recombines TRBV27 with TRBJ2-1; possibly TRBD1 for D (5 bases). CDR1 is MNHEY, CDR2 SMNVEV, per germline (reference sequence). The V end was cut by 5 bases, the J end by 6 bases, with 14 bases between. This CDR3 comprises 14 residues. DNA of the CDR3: TGTGCCAGCAGTACAGGCAATCTTCCCAATGAGCAGTTCTTC. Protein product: CASSTGNLPNEQFF.

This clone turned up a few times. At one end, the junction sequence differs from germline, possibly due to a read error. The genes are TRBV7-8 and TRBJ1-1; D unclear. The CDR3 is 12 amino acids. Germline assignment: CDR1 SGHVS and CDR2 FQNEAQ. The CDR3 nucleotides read TGTGCCAGCAGCCCGGGGAACTCTGAAGCTTTCTTT. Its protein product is CASSPGNSEAFF.

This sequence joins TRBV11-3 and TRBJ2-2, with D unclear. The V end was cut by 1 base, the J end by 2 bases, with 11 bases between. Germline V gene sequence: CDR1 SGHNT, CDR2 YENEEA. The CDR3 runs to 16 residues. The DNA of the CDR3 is TGTGCCAGCAGCTTAGGAAGGCTAGGAAACACCGGGGAGCTGTTTTTT. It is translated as CASSLGRLGNTGELFF.

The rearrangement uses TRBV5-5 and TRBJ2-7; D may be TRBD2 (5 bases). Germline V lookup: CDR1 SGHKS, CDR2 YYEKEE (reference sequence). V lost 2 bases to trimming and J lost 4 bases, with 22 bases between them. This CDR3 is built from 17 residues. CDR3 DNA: TGTGCCAGCAGCTTTCTCCCTAAAACGGGAACCTTTTACGAGCAGTACTTC. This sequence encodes CASSFLPKTGTFYEQYF.

This CDR3 reads CASSPGGSYNEQFF. The CDR3 nucleotides are TGTGCCAGCAGCCCAGGGGGCTCCTACAATGAGCAGTTCTTC. This chain connects TRBV28 to TRBJ2-1; 7 bases align to TRBD1. Germline-derived CDR1 and CDR2 are MDHEN and SYDVKM. J lost 0 bases, V lost 6 bases, and 2 bases had no gene match. The CDR3 runs 14 residues.

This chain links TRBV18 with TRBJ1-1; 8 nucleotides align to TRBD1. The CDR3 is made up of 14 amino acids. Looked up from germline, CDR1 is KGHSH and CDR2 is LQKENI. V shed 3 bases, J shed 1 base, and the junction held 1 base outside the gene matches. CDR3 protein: CASSPGQANTEAFF. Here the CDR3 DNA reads TGTGCCAGCTCACCGGGACAGGCGAACACTGAAGCTTTCTTT.

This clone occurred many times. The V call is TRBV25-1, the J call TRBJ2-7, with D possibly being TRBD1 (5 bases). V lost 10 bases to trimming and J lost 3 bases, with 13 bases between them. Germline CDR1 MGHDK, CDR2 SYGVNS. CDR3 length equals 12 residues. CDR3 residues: CATEKTVYEQYF. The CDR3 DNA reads TGTGCCACCGAGAAGACAGTCTACGAGCAGTACTTC.

DNA for the CDR3: TGTGCCAGCAGTACCAGAGCGGTATACAATGAGCAGTTCTTC. Translating it yields CASSTRAVYNEQFF. The chain has TRBV6-5 and TRBJ2-1; TRBD2 is a possible D gene (5 bases). Germline CDR1 reads MNHEY; CDR2 reads SVGAGI. V was shortened by 5 bases and J by 4 bases, with 12 bases between the two germline ends. CDR3 length: 14 amino acids.

DNA for the CDR3: TGTGCCAGCAGTTCCTCGGGGGGCAAGAACACTGAAGCTTTCTTT. Translating it yields CASSSSGGKNTEAFF. This rearrangement joins TRBV6-5 to TRBJ1-1; D might be TRBD1 (6 bases). V lost 4 bases and J lost 1, with 13 bases in between. From germline, CDR1 is MNHEY and CDR2 SVGAGI. The CDR3 loop spans 15 amino acids.

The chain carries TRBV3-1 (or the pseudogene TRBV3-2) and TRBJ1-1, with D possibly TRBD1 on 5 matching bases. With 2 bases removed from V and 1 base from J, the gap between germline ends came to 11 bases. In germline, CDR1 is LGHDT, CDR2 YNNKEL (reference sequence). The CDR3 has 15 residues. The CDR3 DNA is TGTGCCAGCAGCCAATATTTAACAGGGAACACTGAAGCTTTCTTT. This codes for CASSQYLTGNTEAFF.

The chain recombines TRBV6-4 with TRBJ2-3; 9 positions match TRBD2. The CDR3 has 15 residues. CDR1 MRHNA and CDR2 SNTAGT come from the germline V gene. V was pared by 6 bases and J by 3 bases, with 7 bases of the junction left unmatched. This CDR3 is CASSLASGETDTQYF. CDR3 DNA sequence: TGTGCCAGCAGCCTTGCTAGCGGGGAAACAGATACGCAGTATTTT.

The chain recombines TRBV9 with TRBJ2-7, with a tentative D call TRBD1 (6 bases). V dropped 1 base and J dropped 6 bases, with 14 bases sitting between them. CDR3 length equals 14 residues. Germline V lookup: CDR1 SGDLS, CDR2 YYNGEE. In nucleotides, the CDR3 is TGTGCCAGCAGCGTACAGGGGACCCCTTTCGAGCAGTACTTC. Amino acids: CASSVQGTPFEQYF. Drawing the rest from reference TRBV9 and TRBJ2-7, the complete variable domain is DSGVTQTPKHLITATGQRVTLRCSPRSGDLSVYWYQQSLDQGLQFLIQYYNGEERAKGNILERFSAQQFPDLHSELNLSSLELGDSALYFCASSVQGTPFEQYFGPGTRLTVT.

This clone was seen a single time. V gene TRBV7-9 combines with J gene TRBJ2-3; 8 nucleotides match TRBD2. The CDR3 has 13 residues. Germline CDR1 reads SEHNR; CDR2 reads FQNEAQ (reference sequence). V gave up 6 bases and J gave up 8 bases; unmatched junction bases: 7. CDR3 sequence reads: CASSLSGAGTQYF. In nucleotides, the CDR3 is TGTGCCAGCAGTCTTAGCGGGGCAGGTACGCAGTATTTT.

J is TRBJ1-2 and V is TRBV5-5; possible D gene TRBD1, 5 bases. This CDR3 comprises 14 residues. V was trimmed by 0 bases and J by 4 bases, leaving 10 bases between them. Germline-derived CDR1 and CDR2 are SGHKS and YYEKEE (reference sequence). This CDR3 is CASSLDGTGYGYTF. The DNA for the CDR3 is TGTGCCAGCAGCTTGGACGGAACAGGCTATGGCTACACCTTC.

The CDR3 sequence is CASSPRIQLFYSNQPQHF. Written as DNA, the CDR3 is TGTGCCAGTAGTCCCCGAATTCAGCTATTCTATAGCAATCAGCCCCAGCATTTT. The chain couples TRBV19 to TRBJ1-5; D uncertain. This CDR3 has 18 residues. From germline, CDR1 is LNHDA and CDR2 SQIVND (reference sequence). Trimming took off 5 bases at V and 0 bases at J, with 20 bases between the two ends.

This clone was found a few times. CDR3 sequence reads: CASSTSYEQYF. The CDR3 nucleotides read TGTGCCAGCAGTACGTCCTACGAGCAGTACTTC. The chain is built from TRBV2 and TRBJ2-7; no definite D call. The CDR3 consists of 11 residues. The V end lost 5 bases, the J end lost 1 base, and 3 bases lay between the germline ends. Germline CDR1 reads SNHLY; CDR2 reads FYNNEI.

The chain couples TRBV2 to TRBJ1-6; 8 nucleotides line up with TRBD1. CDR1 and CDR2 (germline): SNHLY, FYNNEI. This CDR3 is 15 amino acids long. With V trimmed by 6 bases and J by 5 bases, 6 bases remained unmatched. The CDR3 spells CASRQDRVNNSPLHF. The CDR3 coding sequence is TGTGCCAGCAGGCAGGACAGGGTAAATAATTCACCCCTCCACTTT.